The 11 T cell receptor beta chains presented below share a single source sample, sequenced in a study of cytomegalovirus exposure and HLA in healthy donors. The study ran its PCR with 60 Vbeta and 13 Jbeta primers. Profiling relied on immunoSEQ multiplex PCR, and the TCRdb table lists in-frame clones only, not all of them. The sample holds 150,000 to 200,000 clones, roughly nine tenths seen once. The sample was PBMCs. These receptors all come from a boy aged 2 to 10 in good health and CMV-seronegative.

This chain uses TRBV15 with TRBJ2-7; D is unclear. The germline V and J ends were trimmed by 0 bases and 0 bases, with 3 bases remaining between them. The CDR3 covers 13 residues. Per the germline V gene, CDR1 is LNHNV and CDR2 is YYDKDF (reference sequence). The CDR3 sequence: CATSREASYEQYF. CDR3 DNA sequence: TGTGCCACCAGCAGAGAAGCCTCCTACGAGCAGTACTTC. The variable domain in full, completed from reference TRBV15 and TRBJ2-7, reads DAMVIQNPRYQVTQFGKPVTLSCSQTLNHNVMYWYQQKSSQAPKLLFHYYDKDFNNEADTPDNFQSRRPNTSFCFLDIRSPGLGDTAMYLCATSREASYEQYFGPGTRLTVT.

In this sample, this clone turned up a few times. This rearrangement joins TRBV13 to TRBJ1-1; no firm D call. With 6 bases removed from V and 6 bases from J, the gap between germline ends came to 11 bases. CDR1 is PRHDT and CDR2 is FYEKMQ in the germline V gene (reference sequence). The CDR3 consists of 12 residues. The CDR3 region has the DNA TGTGCCAGCAGAATCAAGAGGGCTGAAGCTTTCTTT. It specifies CASRIKRAEAFF.

This clone was found once. This chain joins TRBV13 and TRBJ2-3; D might be TRBD2 (5 bases). V was cut by 5 bases and J by 1 base, with 10 bases left in between. Germline values: CDR1 PRHDT, CDR2 FYEKMQ (reference sequence). This CDR3 contains 14 residues. CDR3 DNA sequence: TGTGCCAGCAGCAGGACCGGGGGCACAGATACGCAGTATTTT. It specifies CASSRTGGTDTQYF.

The CDR3: CASSFRDRGNEQYF. The CDR3 DNA follows: TGTGCCAGCAGTTTCCGGGACAGGGGGAACGAGCAGTACTTC. This chain joins TRBV28 and TRBJ2-7; TRBD1 agrees at 11 bases. V was pared by 3 bases and J by 5 bases, with 3 bases of the junction left unmatched. The CDR3 loop spans 14 amino acids. CDR1 and CDR2 (germline): MDHEN, SYDVKM.

The chain recombines TRBV28 with TRBJ1-4; maybe TRBD1 (5 bases). From germline, CDR1 is MDHEN and CDR2 SYDVKM. Between the trimmed V and J ends, which lost 6 bases and 7 bases, there was a span of 12 bases. The CDR3 spans 13 residues. As DNA, the CDR3 is TGTGCCAGCAGGGGGGGAGCCCGTGAAAAACTGTTTTTT. Amino acids: CASRGGAREKLFF.

The chain has TRBV9 and TRBJ1-2, with 7 bases lining up with TRBD1. The germline V gene has CDR1 SGDLS and CDR2 YYNGEE. The junction had 7 bases not matched to a gene; V was cut back by 0 bases and J by 5 bases. The CDR3 runs 15 residues. DNA for the CDR3: TGTGCCAGCAGCGTAGACGGGGACAGCGCATATGGCTACACCTTC. Amino acids: CASSVDGDSAYGYTF. The entire variable domain, with the rest obtained from reference TRBV9 and TRBJ1-2, is as follows: DSGVTQTPKHLITATGQRVTLRCSPRSGDLSVYWYQQSLDQGLQFLIQYYNGEERAKGNILERFSAQQFPDLHSELNLSSLELGDSALYFCASSVDGDSAYGYTFGSGTRLTVV.

This clone was seen a handful of times. This chain connects TRBV9 to TRBJ1-1; the D is unclear. This CDR3 contains 13 residues. The V and J ends lost 0 bases and 1 base respectively, with 4 bases between them. The germline CDR1 and CDR2 sequences are SGDLS and YYNGEE. For the CDR3, the DNA is TGTGCCAGCAGCGTAGTTAAGAACACTGAAGCTTTCTTT. Its translation is CASSVVKNTEAFF.

This clone showed up just once. The genes are TRBV5-5 and TRBJ2-1; 8 bases fit TRBD2. V shed 0 bases and J 4 bases; nucleotides not matched to a gene: 0. Germline values: CDR1 SGHKS, CDR2 YYEKEE (reference sequence). The CDR3 covers 14 residues. CDR3 in DNA: TGTGCCAGCAGCTTGGGCGGGGGGTACAATGAGCAGTTCTTC. Translated: CASSLGGGYNEQFF.

A note on this clone: Additional DNA sequences in this sample encode the identical CDR3. The chain recombines TRBV30 with TRBJ1-1; D is uncertain. The V and J ends lost 0 bases and 7 bases respectively, with 6 bases between them. Germline loops: CDR1 GTSNPN, CDR2 SVGIG (reference sequence). This CDR3 has 11 residues. Written as DNA, the CDR3 is TGTGCCTGGAGTGTACTAGTTGAAGCTTTCTTT. Translation: CAWSVLVEAFF.

This chain joins TRBV28 and TRBJ1-3, with TRBD1 identical over 7 bases. Trimming removed 3 bases from V and 0 bases from J; junction bases left unmatched: 17. This CDR3 is 20 amino acids long. The germline V gene encodes CDR1 MDHEN and CDR2 SYDVKM. The CDR3 is CASSLINRGRITSSGNTIYF. The CDR3 DNA sequence: TGTGCCAGCAGTTTGATTAACAGGGGACGGATAACAAGCTCTGGAAACACCATATATTTT.

The rearrangement uses TRBV4-2 and TRBJ2-1; the match to TRBD1 covers 9 bases. The CDR3 length is 16 residues. Germline assignment: CDR1 LGHNA and CDR2 YNFKEQ. V lost 2 bases and J lost 5; bases outside the gene matches: 7. Here the CDR3 reads CASSQPTDRGDNEQFF. The CDR3, as DNA: TGTGCCAGCAGCCAACCCACCGACAGGGGGGACAATGAGCAGTTCTTC.